The 13 T cell receptor beta chains listed next were all sequenced from one sample in a study of blood T cell repertoires in COVID-19. TCRdb keeps only in-frame clones here, not all; method: immunoSEQ multiplex PCR. The sample has around 180,000 clones, 70% to 90% seen once; the top ten hold 9.5% to 12%. The specimen sequenced was peripheral blood. Receptors were obtained from a human donor with active or convalescent COVID-19. The donor label of this sample is uncertain.

This chain links TRBV18 with TRBJ2-1; D may be TRBD1 (6 bases). The ends were cut back, 5 bases at V and 3 bases at J, with 11 bases in the middle. This CDR3 has 14 residues. Germline CDR1 is KGHSH and CDR2 is LQKENI. CDR3 protein: CASSEAGDYNEQFF. DNA for the CDR3: TGTGCCAGCTCAGAGGCAGGGGACTACAATGAGCAGTTCTTC.

This clone was picked up one time. The chain has TRBV4-2 and TRBJ2-3, with 9 bases that match TRBD1. Losses at the gene ends were 0 bases for V and 2 bases for J; bases not matched to a gene: 9. Germline CDR1 and CDR2: LGHNA and YNFKEQ. CDR3 length: 18 residues. CDR3 loop: CASSQDPGTGSSTDTQYF. The CDR3 DNA follows: TGTGCCAGCAGCCAAGATCCGGGGACAGGGAGCTCCACAGATACGCAGTATTTT.

The chain carries TRBV11-3 and TRBJ2-7, with a weak D call TRBD2 (8 bases). Trimming stripped 8 bases from V and 5 bases from J, with 22 bases between. The CDR3 has 15 amino acids. Germline loops: CDR1 SGHNT, CDR2 YENEEA. The CDR3 nucleotides are TGTGCCAGCTCACTTCGGGACAGCGGGGGTCACGAGCAGTACTTC. Translated: CASSLRDSGGHEQYF.

V is TRBV7-9 and J is TRBJ2-6; TRBD1 aligns across 7 bases. Looked up from germline, CDR1 is SEHNR and CDR2 is FQNEAQ (reference sequence). The CDR3 has 16 residues. J gave up 3 bases and V 8 bases, and 10 bases lay outside the gene matches. The CDR3 loop reads CASEPKGAGGANVLTF. CDR3 bases: TGTGCCAGCGAACCCAAGGGGGCAGGTGGGGCCAACGTCCTGACTTTC.

The chain couples TRBV28 to TRBJ2-7; TRBD1 is a possible D gene (7 bases). V lost 7 bases and J lost 4, with 23 bases in between. The CDR3 has 16 amino acids. The germline gives CDR1 MDHEN, CDR2 SYDVKM. The CDR3 region is CASTYGGKQGWYEQYF. In DNA form, the CDR3 reads TGTGCCAGCACCTATGGGGGGAAACAGGGGTGGTACGAGCAGTACTTC.

This chain uses TRBV19 with TRBJ2-7; D is perhaps TRBD2 (6 bases). Trimming removed 1 base from V and 2 bases from J, with 18 bases in between. Germline loops: CDR1 LNHDA, CDR2 SQIVND (reference sequence). The CDR3 totals 17 residues. The CDR3 loop is CASSIGPTWGLPYEQYF. DNA for the CDR3: TGTGCCAGTAGTATAGGTCCTACTTGGGGACTTCCCTACGAGCAGTACTTC.

The chain has TRBV6-2 or TRBV6-3 and TRBJ2-1; D remains ambiguous. Trimming took off 6 bases at V and 0 bases at J, with 9 bases between the two ends. CDR3 length equals 14 residues. CDR1 and CDR2 from the germline V gene are MNHEY and SVGEGT. DNA of the CDR3: TGTGCCAGCAGCCCTGACAACTCCTACAATGAGCAGTTCTTC. Its protein product is CASSPDNSYNEQFF.

The J gene is TRBJ1-2, the V gene TRBV12-3 or TRBV12-4, with 8 nucleotides matching TRBD1. With 7 bases clipped from V and 8 bases from J, the junction kept 3 bases outside the gene matches. The CDR3 length is 11 residues. The CDR3 nucleotides read TGTGCCAGCATCGGACAGGGAGGCTACACCTTC. Translation: CASIGQGGYTF.

V usage is TRBV7-2 and J usage is TRBJ1-1; tentatively, D is TRBD1 (6 bases). The germline V gene encodes CDR1 SGHTA and CDR2 FQGNSA. The CDR3 sequence is 13 residues long. The V gene lost 5 bases and the J gene lost 6 bases, with 13 bases spanning the gap. In nucleotides, the CDR3 is TGTGCCAGCAGCCCTAGGGGGGGGGCTGAAGCTTTCTTT. The encoded protein is CASSPRGGAEAFF.

A single count supports this clone. This chain joins TRBV19 and TRBJ2-7, with 8 nucleotides matching TRBD1. Germline values: CDR1 LNHDA, CDR2 SQIVND (reference sequence). The V and J ends lost 5 bases and 3 bases, in that order; junction bases with no gene match: 9. The CDR3 runs to 15 residues. The CDR3 DNA reads as TGTGCCAGTAGTGGAGACAGGGGCAAAAGCTACGAGCAGTACTTC. Its translation: CASSGDRGKSYEQYF. Full variable domain (missing parts from reference TRBV19 and TRBJ2-7): DGGITQSPKYLFRKEGQNVTLSCEQNLNHDAMYWYRQDPGQGLRLIYYSQIVNDFQKGDIAEGYSVSREKKESFPLTVTSAQKNPTAFYLCASSGDRGKSYEQYFGPGTRLTVT.

The genes are TRBV11-2 and TRBJ1-6; 9 bases align to TRBD1. The V gene's germline CDR1 is SGHAT and CDR2 FQNNGV. CDR3 length equals 16 residues. The trim removed 5 bases at V and 6 bases at J, leaving 8 bases unmatched. In nucleotides, the CDR3 is TGTGCCAGCAGCACCCGGGACAGGGTCCTTAATTCACCCCTCCACTTT. Translating gives CASSTRDRVLNSPLHF.

The V call is TRBV19, the J call TRBJ1-6; D is uncertain. The CDR3 contains 18 residues. Trimming stripped 5 bases from V and 11 bases from J, with 28 bases between. The germline CDR1 and CDR2 sequences are LNHDA and SQIVND (reference sequence). CDR3 bases: TGTGCCAGTAGTCCAACCCGTCGGGGAGCAGTTTTAAGGGCACCCCTCCACTTT. Residues: CASSPTRRGAVLRAPLHF.

This clone appeared a few times. The V call is TRBV11-2, the J call TRBJ1-2; D remains unclear. Germline CDR1 reads SGHAT; CDR2 reads FQNNGV. This CDR3 comprises 13 residues. Between the trimmed V and J ends, which lost 1 base and 8 bases, there was a span of 11 bases. CDR3 in DNA: TGTGCCAGCAGCTTAGTAGTGGGCGGGGGCTACACCTTC. Amino acid sequence: CASSLVVGGGYTF.